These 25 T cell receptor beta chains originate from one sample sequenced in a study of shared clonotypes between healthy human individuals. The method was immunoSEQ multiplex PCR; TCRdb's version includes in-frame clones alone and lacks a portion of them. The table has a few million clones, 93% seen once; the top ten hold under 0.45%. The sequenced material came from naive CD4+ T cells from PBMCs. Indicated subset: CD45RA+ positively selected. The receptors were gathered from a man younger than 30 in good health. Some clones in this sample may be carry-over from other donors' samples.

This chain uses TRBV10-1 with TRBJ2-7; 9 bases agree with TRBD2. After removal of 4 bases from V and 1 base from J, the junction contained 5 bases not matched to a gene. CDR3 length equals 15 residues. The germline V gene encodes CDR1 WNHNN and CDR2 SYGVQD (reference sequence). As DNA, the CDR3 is TGCGCCAGCAGTGTACCTAGCGGGACTTCCTACGAGCAGTACTTC. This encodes CASSVPSGTSYEQYF.

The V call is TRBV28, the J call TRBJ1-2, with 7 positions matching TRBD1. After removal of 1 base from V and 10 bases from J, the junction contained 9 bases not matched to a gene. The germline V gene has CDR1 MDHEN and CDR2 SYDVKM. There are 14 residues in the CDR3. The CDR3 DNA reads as TGTGCCAGCAGTTTATCAGGGAGGGGGCTCTTCTACACCTTC. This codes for CASSLSGRGLFYTF.

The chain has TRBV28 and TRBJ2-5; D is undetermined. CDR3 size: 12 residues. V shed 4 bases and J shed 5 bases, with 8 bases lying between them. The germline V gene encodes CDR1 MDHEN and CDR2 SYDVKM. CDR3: CASSSFRETQYF. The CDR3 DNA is TGTGCCAGCAGTTCCTTCCGGGAGACCCAGTACTTC.

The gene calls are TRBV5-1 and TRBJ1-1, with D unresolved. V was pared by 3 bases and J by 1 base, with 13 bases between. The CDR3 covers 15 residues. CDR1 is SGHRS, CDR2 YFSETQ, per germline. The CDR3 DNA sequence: TGCGCCAGCAGCTCCGGGCCCGGGCCGAACACTGAAGCTTTCTTT. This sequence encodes CASSSGPGPNTEAFF.

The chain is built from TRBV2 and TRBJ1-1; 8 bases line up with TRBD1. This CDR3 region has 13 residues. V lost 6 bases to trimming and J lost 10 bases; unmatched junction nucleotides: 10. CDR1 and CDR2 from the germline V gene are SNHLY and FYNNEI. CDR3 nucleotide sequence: TGTGCCAGCAGCGCGGGACAGGAGAGGGGAGCTTTCTTT. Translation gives CASSAGQERGAFF.

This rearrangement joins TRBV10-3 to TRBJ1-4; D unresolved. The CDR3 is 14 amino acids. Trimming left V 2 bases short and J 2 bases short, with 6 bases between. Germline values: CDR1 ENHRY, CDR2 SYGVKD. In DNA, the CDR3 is TGTGCCATCAGTGAGCGCCAGACTAATGAAAAACTGTTTTTT. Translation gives CAISERQTNEKLFF.

CDR3 coding DNA: TGCGCCAGCAGCTCCCGGGACAGCCCTCTCGGAACTAATGAAAAACTGTTTTTT. Translation: CASSSRDSPLGTNEKLFF. The chain joins TRBV5-1 to TRBJ1-4; TRBD1 matches 7 bases. The CDR3 is made up of 18 amino acids. Trimming at V came to 3 bases and at J to 1 base, leaving 12 bases not matched to a gene. Per germline, CDR1 SGHRS and CDR2 YFSETQ.

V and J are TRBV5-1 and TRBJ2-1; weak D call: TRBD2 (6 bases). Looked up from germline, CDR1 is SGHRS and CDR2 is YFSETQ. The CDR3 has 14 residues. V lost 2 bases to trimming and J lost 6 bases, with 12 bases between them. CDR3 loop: CASSFGVAANEQFF. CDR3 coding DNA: TGCGCCAGCAGCTTCGGCGTAGCGGCCAATGAGCAGTTCTTC.

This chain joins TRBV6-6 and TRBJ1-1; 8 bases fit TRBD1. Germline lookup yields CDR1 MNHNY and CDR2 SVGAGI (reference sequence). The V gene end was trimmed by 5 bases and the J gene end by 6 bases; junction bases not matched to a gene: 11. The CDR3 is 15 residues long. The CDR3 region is CASSRGRQGRAEAFF. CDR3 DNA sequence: TGTGCCAGCAGTCGTGGAAGACAGGGGAGGGCTGAAGCTTTCTTT.

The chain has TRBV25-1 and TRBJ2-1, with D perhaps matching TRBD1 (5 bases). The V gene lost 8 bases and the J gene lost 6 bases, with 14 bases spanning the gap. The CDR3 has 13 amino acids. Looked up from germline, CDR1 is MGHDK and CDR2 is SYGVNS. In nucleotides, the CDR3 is TGTGCCAGCGCCAGGGTTTCATCCAATGAGCAGTTCTTC. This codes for CASARVSSNEQFF.

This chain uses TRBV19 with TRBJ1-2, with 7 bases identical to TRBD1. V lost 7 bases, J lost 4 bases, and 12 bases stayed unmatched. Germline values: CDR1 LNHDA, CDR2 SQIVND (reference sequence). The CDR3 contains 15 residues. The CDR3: CASIPAGQMVYGYTF. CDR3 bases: TGTGCCAGTATCCCCGCGGGACAGATGGTCTATGGCTACACCTTC.

CDR3: CASSLISQGVYEQYF. The CDR3 nucleotides read TGCGCCAGCAGCTTGATTTCACAGGGGGTATACGAGCAGTACTTC. The chain recombines TRBV5-1 with TRBJ2-7, with 8 bases aligning to TRBD1. The CDR3 sequence is 15 residues long. In germline, CDR1 is SGHRS, CDR2 YFSETQ. V lost 1 base to trimming and J lost 4 bases; unmatched junction nucleotides: 7.

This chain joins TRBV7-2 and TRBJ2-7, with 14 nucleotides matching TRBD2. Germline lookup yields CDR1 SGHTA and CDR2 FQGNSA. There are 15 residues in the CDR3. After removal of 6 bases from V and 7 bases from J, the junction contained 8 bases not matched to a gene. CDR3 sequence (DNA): TGTGCCAGCAGTTTTACCGGGACTAGCGGGAGTGAGCAGTACTTC. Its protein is CASSFTGTSGSEQYF.

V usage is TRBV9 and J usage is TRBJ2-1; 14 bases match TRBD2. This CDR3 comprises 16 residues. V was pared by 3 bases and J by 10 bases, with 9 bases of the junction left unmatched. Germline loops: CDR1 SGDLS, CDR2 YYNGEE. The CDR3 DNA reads TGTGCCAGCAGCGCTTCGACTAGCGGGAGGGCCCTAGAGCAGTTCTTC. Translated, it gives CASSASTSGRALEQFF.

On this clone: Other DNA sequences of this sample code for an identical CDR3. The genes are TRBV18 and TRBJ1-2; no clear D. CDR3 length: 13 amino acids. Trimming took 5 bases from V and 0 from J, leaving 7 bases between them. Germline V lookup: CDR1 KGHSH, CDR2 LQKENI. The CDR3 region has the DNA TGTGCCAGCTCAGAGACAACTAACTATGGCTACACCTTC. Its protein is CASSETTNYGYTF.

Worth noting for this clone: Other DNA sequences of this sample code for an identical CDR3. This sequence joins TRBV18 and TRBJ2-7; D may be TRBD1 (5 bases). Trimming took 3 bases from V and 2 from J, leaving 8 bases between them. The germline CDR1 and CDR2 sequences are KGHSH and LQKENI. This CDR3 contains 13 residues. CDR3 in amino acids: CASSPQGTYEQYF. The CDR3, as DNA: TGTGCCAGCTCACCGCAGGGAACCTACGAGCAGTACTTC.

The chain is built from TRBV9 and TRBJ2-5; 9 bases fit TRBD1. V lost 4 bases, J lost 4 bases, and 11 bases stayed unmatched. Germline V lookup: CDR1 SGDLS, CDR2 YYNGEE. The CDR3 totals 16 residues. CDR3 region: CASSLWTGENLETQYF. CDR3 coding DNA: TGTGCCAGCAGCTTATGGACAGGGGAGAATCTAGAGACCCAGTACTTC.

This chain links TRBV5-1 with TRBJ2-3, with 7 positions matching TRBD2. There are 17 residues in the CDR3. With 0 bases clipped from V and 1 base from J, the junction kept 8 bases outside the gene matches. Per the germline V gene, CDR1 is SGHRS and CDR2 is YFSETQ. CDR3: CASSLALWGRGTDTQYF. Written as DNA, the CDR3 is TGCGCCAGCAGCTTGGCCTTATGGGGGAGGGGCACAGATACGCAGTATTTT.

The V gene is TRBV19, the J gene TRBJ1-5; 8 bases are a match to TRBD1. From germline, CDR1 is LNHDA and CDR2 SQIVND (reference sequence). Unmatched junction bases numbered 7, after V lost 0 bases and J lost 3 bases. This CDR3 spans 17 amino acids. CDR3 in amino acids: CASSIDGTGVVNQPQHF. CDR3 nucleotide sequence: TGTGCCAGTAGTATAGATGGGACAGGAGTTGTCAATCAGCCCCAGCATTTT.

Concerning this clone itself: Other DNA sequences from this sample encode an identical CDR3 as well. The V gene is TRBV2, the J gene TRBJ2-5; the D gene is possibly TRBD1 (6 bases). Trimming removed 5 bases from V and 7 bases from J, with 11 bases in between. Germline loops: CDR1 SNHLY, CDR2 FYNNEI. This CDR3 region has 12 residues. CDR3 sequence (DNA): TGTGCCAGCAGTACACTAGGGGGGACCCAGTACTTC. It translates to CASSTLGGTQYF.

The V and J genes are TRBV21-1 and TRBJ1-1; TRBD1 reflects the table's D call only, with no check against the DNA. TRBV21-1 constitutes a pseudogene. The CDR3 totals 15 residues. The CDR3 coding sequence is TGTGCCAGCAGCAGTCGGACAGGGAGAAACACTGAAGCTTTCTTT. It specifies CASSSRTGRNTEAFF.

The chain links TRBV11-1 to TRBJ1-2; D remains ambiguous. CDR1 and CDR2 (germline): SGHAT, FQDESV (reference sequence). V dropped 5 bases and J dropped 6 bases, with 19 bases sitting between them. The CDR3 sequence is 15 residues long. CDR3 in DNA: TGTGCCAGCAGCCCCGTTCGCGGGAGTAGAGATGGCTACACCTTC. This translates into CASSPVRGSRDGYTF.

In DNA, the CDR3 is TGTGCCAGCAGTACGCTAGCGGGCGCATACAATGAGCAGTTCTTC. It translates to CASSTLAGAYNEQFF. The chain links TRBV9 to TRBJ2-1; 8 bases fit TRBD2. Germline trimming cut 5 bases from V and 4 bases from J; bases unmatched to any gene: 8. Germline V CDR1 and CDR2: SGDLS, YYNGEE. The length of the CDR3 is 15 residues.

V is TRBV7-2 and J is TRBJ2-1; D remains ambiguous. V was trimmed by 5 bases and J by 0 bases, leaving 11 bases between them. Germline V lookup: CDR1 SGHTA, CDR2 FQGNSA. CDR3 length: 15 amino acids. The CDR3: CASSVIHYSYNEQFF. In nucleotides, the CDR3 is TGTGCCAGCAGCGTGATTCATTACTCCTACAATGAGCAGTTCTTC.

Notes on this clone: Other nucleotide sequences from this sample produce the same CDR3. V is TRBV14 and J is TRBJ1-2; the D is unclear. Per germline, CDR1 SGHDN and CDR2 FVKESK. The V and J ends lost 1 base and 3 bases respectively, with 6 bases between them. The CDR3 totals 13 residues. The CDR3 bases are TGTGCCAGCAGCCAAGGGAGTCACTATGGCTACACCTTC. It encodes CASSQGSHYGYTF.